Detailed here is one T cell receptor (beta chain). Its antigen remains unidentified. The record has no base qualities; no much larger clone is one base away. According to the germline V gene, CDR1 reads MGHDK and CDR2 reads SYGVNS. Germline trimming amounts to 4 bases on V and 4 bases on J, with 10 as the count of junction bases outside the gene matches. Inclusive of the bounding cysteine and phenylalanine, the CDR3 is 16 residues long. Only CDR3 DNA remains: 48 bases, in frame from the first base. These data belong to a study of blood T cell repertoires in COVID-19 (dated by TCRdb to 2018 to 2021). With respect to the entire study: Samples covering the acute and convalescent phases of COVID-19 were provided by collaborators in the United States, Italy and Spain. The samples were drawn from two sources: the first 160 participants of the ongoing ImmuneRACE study, and fewer than 1,500 subjects contributed by 6 global collaborators. The repertoires were released in a freely available public database intended as a resource for research on the immune response to SARS-CoV-2. Nearly every sample came with metadata listing a de-identified subject ID, COVID-19 status, age in years and sex. The material from the prospective study consisted of cDNA or gDNA derived from T cells, B-cell-depleted T cells, or PBMCs. Subjects who had been exposed to COVID-19, were actively infected with it, or had recovered from it provided the deeply sampled blood TCRbeta repertoires that made up the dataset. Where available, HLA class I and class II types were taken from metadata supplied by the sample provider and were not determined by assay-based typing. The paper as a whole reports these results and caveats: The amount of clinical and demographic metadata varied by source and participant and was provided uncurated.

In Seattle, one collaborating source enrolled patients while the infection was active and tracked those patients longitudinally over the course of disease. Whole blood was collected in K2EDTA tubes by collaborating institutions according to the institutions' own protocols. For TCRbeta analysis, collaborators shipped samples in one of three forms: frozen whole blood, isolated PBMCs, or DNA extracted from either of those sample types. TCRbeta CDR3 regions were amplified from genomic DNA by means of the immunoSEQ Assay, a bias-controlled multiplex PCR. The source study handled its data this way. The number of nucleated cells in each sample was estimated by amplification of reference gene primers within the assay. To quantify the absolute abundance of each unique TCRbeta CDR3 rearrangement, sequence reads were collapsed and filtered. For each sample, productive Simpson clonality was calculated by taking the square root of Simpson's diversity index across productive rearrangements. TCRdb mirrors the immuneACCESS table, restricted to in-frame sequences. Some clones are absent from its copies; in checked studies, under half trace to an unresolved V gene, and the reason for the others is unknown. That table is the source of V, J and clone size, and D and trimming were worked out from the DNA. Across this sample there are 200,000 to 250,000 clones, with roughly 80% seen only once. The top ten clonotypes cover approximately 8.4% of the sample.

This chain is built from TRBV25-1 and TRBJ1-2; 9 bases in the junction line up with TRBD1. Source material: peripheral blood. This clonotype was sampled from a woman older than 75 with COVID-19, enrolled during active disease. The CDR3 reads as follows: CASSAPGTGISYGYTF. The base sequence is TGTGCCAGCAGTGCCCCCGGGACAGGGATCTCCTATGGCTACACCTTC.